The TCR beta chain described here comes from a study of vaccination effects on CD4 cells after COVID-19. Expansion with viral peptide pools was applied to antigen-specific CD4+ T cells by the ViraFEST assay prior to sequencing. CD4+ T cells were isolated after roughly nine days of culture. The healthy vaccine recipients, who had no prior SARS-CoV-2 infection, showed negative nucleocapsid antibodies. Produced via immunoSEQ multiplex PCR; TCRdb's table is partial and in-frame only. The sample lists more than 20,000 clones, around 71% occurring once. With regard to this clone: No antigen is known for it.

This TCR was sampled from a human donor who received a COVID-19 vaccine. The sequenced sample was CD4+ T cells from PBMCs cultured with HCoV-OC43 spike peptides, obtained before COVID-19 vaccination. Subset indicated: HCoV-OC43 spike overlapping peptide pool stimulation.

CDR3 in DNA: TGTGCCAGCAGCCAGAGGTTGGGAAACAATGAGCAGTTCTTC. Amino acid sequence: CASSQRLGNNEQFF. The chain combines TRBV5-4 with TRBJ2-1; D is unresolved. V lost 4 bases and J 5 bases, leaving 13 bases between the germline ends. CDR1 is SGHNT and CDR2 is YYREEE in the germline V gene (reference sequence). The CDR3 consists of 14 residues.